One sample yielded the 20 T cell receptor beta chains listed below, sequenced in a study of T cell responses to AZD1222 COVID-19 vaccine. Repertoires were generated with immunoSEQ multiplex PCR, while TCRdb's copy carries only in-frame clones and drops some. The top ten hold more than 40% of the sample, which has some 110,000 clones, approximately 92% seen once. The sequences come from peripheral blood, collected 28 days after the second AZD1222 dose. These receptors were obtained from an adult who received the AZD1222 COVID-19 vaccine.

The rearrangement uses TRBV5-4 and TRBJ2-7, with D perhaps matching TRBD2 (5 bases). Germline values: CDR1 SGHNT, CDR2 YYREEE (reference sequence). V was cut by 0 bases and J by 10 bases, with 17 bases left in between. This CDR3 comprises 14 residues. CDR3 sequence (DNA): TGTGCCAGCAGCTTGGTGGACGAAGCAACGGGACAGTACTTC. It encodes CASSLVDEATGQYF. The full variable domain, rest sourced from reference TRBV5-4 and TRBJ2-7, is ETGVTQSPTHLIKTRGQQVTLRCSSQSGHNTVSWYQQALGQGPQFIFQYYREEENGRGNFPPRFSGLQFPNYSSELNVNALELDDSALYLCASSLVDEATGQYFGPGTRLTVT.

The J gene is TRBJ2-7, the V gene TRBV6-2 or TRBV6-3, with D perhaps TRBD1 (6 bases). This CDR3 has 14 residues. Germline V gives CDR1 MNHEY, CDR2 SVGEGT. The V end was cut by 0 bases, the J end by 7 bases, with 13 bases between. CDR3 sequence: CASSYSTGVGEQYF. The CDR3 DNA reads TGTGCCAGCAGTTACTCGACAGGCGTCGGGGAGCAGTACTTC.

The rearrangement joins TRBV7-9 to TRBJ1-1; 7 bases align to TRBD1. Germline loops: CDR1 SEHNR, CDR2 FQNEAQ (reference sequence). This CDR3 region has 14 residues. V was pared by 3 bases and J by 1 base, with 2 bases of the junction left unmatched. CDR3 sequence reads: CASSLRQGNTEAFF. CDR3 in DNA: TGTGCCAGCAGCTTGCGACAGGGGAACACTGAAGCTTTCTTT. The full variable domain, in which reference TRBV7-9 and TRBJ1-1 provide the parts outside the CDR3, is DTGVSQNPRHKITKRGQNVTFRCDPISEHNRLYWYRQTLGQGPEFLTYFQNEAQLEKSRLLSDRFSAERPKGSFSTLEIQRTEQGDSAMYLCASSLRQGNTEAFFGQGTRLTVV.

The rearrangement uses TRBV18 and TRBJ2-7; possibly TRBD1 or TRBD2 for D (5 bases each). Germline CDR1 KGHSH, CDR2 LQKENI. V was shortened by 4 bases and J by 1 base, with 17 bases between the two germline ends. The CDR3 is 16 amino acids. CDR3 in DNA: TGTGCCAGCTCACTGGGACCGCCCCGGAGGTCCTACGAGCAGTACTTC. Translated, it gives CASSLGPPRRSYEQYF.

V usage is TRBV30 and J usage is TRBJ1-1; no reliable D call. Trimming left V 1 base short and J 7 bases short, with 4 bases between. Germline assignment: CDR1 GTSNPN and CDR2 SVGIG (reference sequence). This CDR3 is 10 amino acids long. The CDR3 loop is CAWSGNEAFF. Here the CDR3 DNA reads TGTGCCTGGAGTGGGAATGAAGCTTTCTTT.

V and J are TRBV2 and TRBJ2-4; D is tentatively TRBD1 or TRBD2 (5 bases each). The germline CDR1 and CDR2 sequences are SNHLY and FYNNEI. V gave up 0 bases and J gave up 6 bases, with 12 bases separating them. The length of the CDR3 is 15 residues. CDR3 nucleotide sequence: TGTGCCAGCAGTGAAGCACGAGGGGCGATAAACATTCAGTACTTC. Translated, it gives CASSEARGAINIQYF.

This chain links TRBV5-1 with TRBJ2-2, with 8 bases aligning to TRBD1. Germline assignment: CDR1 SGHRS and CDR2 YFSETQ. The junction had 8 bases not matched to a gene; V was cut back by 5 bases and J by 8 bases. This CDR3 spans 14 amino acids. The CDR3: CASSLAGGMGELFF. The CDR3 DNA is TGCGCCAGCAGTCTAGCAGGGGGCATGGGGGAGCTGTTTTTT.

This chain uses TRBV6-5 with TRBJ1-6; D is undetermined. V lost 6 bases, J lost 9 bases, and 18 bases lay in between. Per the germline V gene, CDR1 is MNHEY and CDR2 is SVGAGI. This CDR3 region has 15 residues. The CDR3 DNA is TGTGCCAGCAGCCCCCAAGGGCCGGTGGCTTCACCCCTCCACTTT. Residues: CASSPQGPVASPLHF.

This rearrangement joins TRBV10-3 to TRBJ1-1; D is ambiguous. V was shortened by 9 bases and J by 5 bases, with 19 bases between the two germline ends. The CDR3 runs 14 residues. The germline gives CDR1 ENHRY, CDR2 SYGVKD. CDR3 in amino acids: CAMNETEVETEAFF. Here the CDR3 DNA reads TGTGCCATGAACGAGACCGAGGTCGAGACTGAAGCTTTCTTT.

This chain links TRBV25-1 with TRBJ1-1; D is undetermined. This CDR3 is 14 amino acids long. Germline V gene sequence: CDR1 MGHDK, CDR2 SYGVNS. Between the trimmed V and J ends, which lost 1 base and 1 base, there was a span of 7 bases. CDR3: CASSESRKNTEAFF. The CDR3 DNA follows: TGTGCCAGCAGTGAATCTCGGAAGAACACTGAAGCTTTCTTT.

The chain carries TRBV19 and TRBJ2-2; D is uncertain. Trimming left V 5 bases short and J 6 bases short, with 7 bases between. The V gene's germline CDR1 is LNHDA and CDR2 SQIVND (reference sequence). CDR3 size: 12 residues. In DNA form, the CDR3 reads TGTGCCAGTAGTCGGGTAGCCGGGGAGCTGTTTTTT. Protein product: CASSRVAGELFF.

The chain carries TRBV29-1 and TRBJ2-5; 7 positions agree with TRBD1. Germline V gives CDR1 SQVTM, CDR2 ANQGSEA. CDR3 length equals 12 residues. Unmatched junction bases numbered 2, after V lost 5 bases and J lost 2 bases. The CDR3 bases are TGCAGCGTTTCGACAGGGCAAGAGACCCAGTACTTC. This sequence encodes CSVSTGQETQYF.

V usage is TRBV10-3 and J usage is TRBJ2-4; weak D call: TRBD2 (6 bases). Germline V gives CDR1 ENHRY, CDR2 SYGVKD. V lost 5 bases and J 7 bases, leaving 12 bases between the germline ends. The CDR3 length is 13 residues. Here the CDR3 DNA reads TGTGCCATCAGTCTGGACTATGGGAACATTCAGTACTTC. Translating it yields CAISLDYGNIQYF.

The rearrangement links TRBV24-1 to TRBJ2-1; possible D gene TRBD1, 5 bases. The CDR3 is 14 residues long. CDR1 is KGHDR, CDR2 SFDVKD, per germline. Trimming pared 2 bases from V and 4 bases from J, leaving 8 bases between. CDR3 residues: CATSDYRQYNEQFF. The CDR3 bases are TGTGCCACCAGTGATTATAGACAGTACAATGAGCAGTTCTTC.

The chain couples TRBV9 to TRBJ2-2, with 14 bases that match TRBD2. The CDR3 extends over 16 amino acids. In germline, CDR1 is SGDLS, CDR2 YYNGEE. V lost 3 bases to trimming and J lost 6 bases; unmatched junction nucleotides: 4. As DNA, the CDR3 is TGTGCCAGCAGCGGCGGACTAGCGGGAGGTCCCGGGGAGCTGTTTTTT. Its translation is CASSGGLAGGPGELFF.

The rearrangement uses TRBV18 and TRBJ1-1; D is perhaps TRBD1 (5 bases). V dropped 1 base and J dropped 3 bases, with 12 bases sitting between them. This CDR3 contains 15 residues. Germline V gene lookup returns CDR1 KGHSH and CDR2 LQKENI. The CDR3: CASSPRVGQDTEAFF. In DNA, the CDR3 is TGTGCCAGCTCACCACGGGTGGGGCAGGACACTGAAGCTTTCTTT.

The genes are TRBV28 and TRBJ2-2; D may be TRBD2 (5 bases). The CDR3 totals 13 residues. Germline loops: CDR1 MDHEN, CDR2 SYDVKM. Trimming pared 7 bases from V and 5 bases from J, leaving 11 bases between. The chain's CDR3 is CASKDGMTGELFF. As DNA, the CDR3 is TGTGCCAGCAAAGACGGGATGACCGGGGAGCTGTTTTTT. The variable domain in full, completed from reference TRBV28 and TRBJ2-2, reads DVKVTQSSRYLVKRTGEKVFLECVQDMDHENMFWYRQDPGLGLRLIYFSYDVKMKEKGDIPEGYSVSREKKERFSLILESASTNQTSMYLCASKDGMTGELFFGEGSRLTVL.

The V call is TRBV13, the J call TRBJ2-1; TRBD2 is a possible D gene (6 bases). Germline CDR1 is PRHDT and CDR2 is FYEKMQ (reference sequence). The CDR3 extends over 15 amino acids. Deletions cut 3 bases from V and 3 bases from J, with 12 bases between. For the CDR3, the DNA is TGTGCCAGCAGCTTTGGTAGCGGACTCTACAATGAGCAGTTCTTC. Amino acids: CASSFGSGLYNEQFF.

V usage is TRBV19 and J usage is TRBJ1-4; no clear D. Trimming shortened V by 1 base and J by 0 bases, and 9 bases separated the two germline ends. The germline CDR1 and CDR2 sequences are LNHDA and SQIVND (reference sequence). This CDR3 has 16 amino acids. CDR3 nucleotide sequence: TGTGCCAGTAGTATAGTCGGCTTTGCAACTAATGAAAAACTGTTTTTT. Translating it yields CASSIVGFATNEKLFF.

The chain uses TRBV27 and TRBJ2-7; 7 bases line up with TRBD1. CDR1 MNHEY and CDR2 SMNVEV come from the germline V gene (reference sequence). The ends lost 10 bases at V and 2 bases at J; junction bases unmatched: 8. CDR3 length equals 13 residues. CDR3 bases: TGTGCCACCATGGGACAGAAAACCTACGAGCAGTACTTC. It is translated as CATMGQKTYEQYF.